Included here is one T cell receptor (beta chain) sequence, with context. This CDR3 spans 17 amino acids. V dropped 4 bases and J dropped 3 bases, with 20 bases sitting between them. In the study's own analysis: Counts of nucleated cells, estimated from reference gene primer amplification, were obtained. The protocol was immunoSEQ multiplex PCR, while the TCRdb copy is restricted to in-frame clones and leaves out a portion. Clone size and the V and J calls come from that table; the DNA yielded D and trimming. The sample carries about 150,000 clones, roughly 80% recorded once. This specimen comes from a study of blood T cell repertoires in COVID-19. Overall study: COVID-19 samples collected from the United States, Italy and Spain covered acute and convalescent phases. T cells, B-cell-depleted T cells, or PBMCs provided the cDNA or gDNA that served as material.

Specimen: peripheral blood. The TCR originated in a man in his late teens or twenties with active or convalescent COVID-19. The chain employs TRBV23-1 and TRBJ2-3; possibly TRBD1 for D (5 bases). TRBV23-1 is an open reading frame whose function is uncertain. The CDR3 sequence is CASSPVDLRVLTDTQYF. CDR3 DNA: TGCGCCAGCAGTCCAGTCGACCTCAGGGTTTTGACAGATACGCAGTATTTT.